The 11 T cell receptor beta chains below all came from one sample that was sequenced in a study of blood T cell repertoires in COVID-19. Using immunoSEQ multiplex PCR, the repertoire was profiled, and TCRdb retains in-frame clones only, with some absent. The sample carries 190,000 or so clones, about 81% recorded once. Sequencing was performed on PBMCs or T cells enriched from blood (not recorded which). The receptors here all came from a middle-aged man who had recovered from COVID-19.

The rearrangement links TRBV7-2 to TRBJ2-7; TRBD2 might be the D (5 bases). From germline, CDR1 is SGHTA and CDR2 FQGNSA. V lost 5 bases and J lost 0, with 11 bases in between. This CDR3 comprises 14 residues. CDR3 in amino acids: CASSERTGSYEQYF. CDR3 nucleotide sequence: TGTGCCAGCAGCGAGCGGACTGGCTCCTACGAGCAGTACTTC. The variable domain in full, with the rest retrieved from reference TRBV7-2 and TRBJ2-7, is GAGVSQSPSNKVTEKGKDVELRCDPISGHTALYWYRQSLGQGLEFLIYFQGNSAPDKSGLPSDRFSAERTGGSVSTLTIQRTQQEDSAVYLCASSERTGSYEQYFGPGTRLTVT.

CDR3 loop: CASSGSGGSPLHF. For the CDR3, the DNA is TGCGCCAGCAGCGGTTCGGGAGGTTCACCCCTCCACTTT. This chain uses TRBV4-1 with TRBJ1-6; D is undetermined. Germline V lookup: CDR1 MGHRA, CDR2 YSYEKL. The CDR3 totals 13 residues. V lost 5 bases to trimming and J lost 9 bases, with 11 bases between them.

J is TRBJ1-2 and V is TRBV5-6, with D possibly being TRBD1 (5 bases). Germline CDR1 is SGHDT and CDR2 is YYEEEE. The ends were cut back, 3 bases at V and 4 bases at J, with 13 bases in the middle. The CDR3 runs 14 residues. The CDR3 DNA is TGTGCCAGCAGCTATGTAGGGGCTATCTATGGCTACACCTTC. Translating gives CASSYVGAIYGYTF.

This clone has a single count. V is TRBV7-3 and J is TRBJ2-7, with D tentatively TRBD1 (5 bases). V lost 1 base to trimming and J lost 6 bases, with 22 bases between them. The CDR3 contains 17 residues. Germline values: CDR1 SGHTA, CDR2 FQGTGA. The CDR3 DNA follows: TGTGCCAGCAGCTTAATACCTCCAGGGATATCCCCGGCCGAGCAGTACTTC. Translating it yields CASSLIPPGISPAEQYF.

J is TRBJ2-7 and V is TRBV3-1 (or the pseudogene TRBV3-2); 7 nucleotides align to TRBD1. The germline V gene encodes CDR1 LGHDT and CDR2 YNNKEL (reference sequence). The CDR3 runs to 16 residues. The ends lost 0 bases at V and 3 bases at J; junction bases unmatched: 8. CDR3 bases: TGTGCCAGCAGCCAAGACCTCGGGGCAGGGGGCTACGAGCAGTACTTC. It is translated as CASSQDLGAGGYEQYF.

The chain combines TRBV2 with TRBJ2-1, with 7 nucleotides matching TRBD2. The CDR3 sequence is 13 residues long. The V gene's germline CDR1 is SNHLY and CDR2 FYNNEI. The trim removed 4 bases at V and 7 bases at J, leaving 4 bases unmatched. The CDR3 region is CASSGQGGNEQFF. The CDR3 DNA follows: TGTGCCAGCAGTGGGCAGGGAGGGAATGAGCAGTTCTTC.

This chain joins TRBV7-6 and TRBJ1-2, with TRBD1 as a possible D gene (6 bases). The CDR3 is 16 residues long. CDR1 and CDR2 from the germline V gene are SGHVS and FNYEAQ. With 5 bases removed from V and 0 bases from J, the gap between germline ends came to 16 bases. The chain's CDR3 is CASSPAMSGANYGYTF. CDR3 coding DNA: TGTGCCAGCAGCCCAGCCATGTCAGGGGCTAACTATGGCTACACCTTC.

The chain is built from TRBV28 and TRBJ1-2, with 7 bases lining up with TRBD1. Germline V gene data show CDR1 as MDHEN and CDR2 as SYDVKM. Trimming at V came to 6 bases and at J to 5 bases, leaving 3 bases not matched to a gene. The CDR3 is 12 amino acids. The DNA of the CDR3 is TGTGCCAGCAGAATACAGGGGTATGGCTACACCTTC. It specifies CASRIQGYGYTF.

The chain uses TRBV4-1 and TRBJ2-3, with 8 bases identical to TRBD2. This CDR3 is 18 amino acids long. Trimming took 2 bases from V and 0 from J; bases not matched to a gene: 10. Germline V CDR1 and CDR2: MGHRA, YSYEKL. The CDR3, as DNA: TGCGCCAGCAGCCAAACCACATTCCAGCGGGAGAGCACAGATACGCAGTATTTT. Translated: CASSQTTFQRESTDTQYF.

The rearrangement links TRBV3-1 (or the pseudogene TRBV3-2) to TRBJ2-1; 11 nucleotides match TRBD1. Germline V gene lookup returns CDR1 LGHDT and CDR2 YNNKEL (reference sequence). The CDR3 is 16 residues long. V gave up 3 bases and J gave up 6 bases; unmatched junction bases: 7. The CDR3 nucleotides are TGTGCCAGCAGCCACTATGGACAGGGGGCGCTCAATGAGCAGTTCTTC. Translation gives CASSHYGQGALNEQFF.

The rearrangement links TRBV6-5 to TRBJ1-4; tentatively, D is TRBD1 (6 bases). Germline V gives CDR1 MNHEY, CDR2 SVGAGI. Trimming removed 6 bases at V and 11 bases at J, with 16 bases between. The CDR3 length is 13 residues. The CDR3 region is CASRVIGQTKLFF. CDR3 nucleotides: TGTGCCAGCAGGGTGATTGGACAGACCAAACTGTTTTTT.